This T cell receptor (beta chain) was retrieved from a study of CD8+ T cells in alopecia areata (dated by TCRdb to 2016 to 2018). About the study as a whole: Treated patients were enrolled in an open-label pilot trial of oral tofacitinib, 5 to 10 mg twice daily, for moderate-to-severe alopecia areata. Tofacitinib was given for 6 to 18 months, followed by 6 months of follow-up off drug to assess delayed response and recurrence. To study T cell clonal expansion in alopecia areata, the researchers applied high-throughput TCRbeta sequencing to both the C3H/HeJ mouse model and human patients. In humans, TCRbeta sequencing was performed on scalp tissue and on sorted CD4+ and CD8+ peripheral blood T cells from healthy controls and from patients with patchy or totalis/universalis alopecia areata. Biopsies were taken from tofacitinib-treated patients at baseline and again at 4 and 24 weeks into treatment, and several of those patients also had a later scalp biopsy. Scalp clonality was compared across normal scalp (n=4), patchy alopecia areata scalp (n=8), and alopecia totalis/universalis scalp (n=8). The RNA source kit depended on sample type: the PAXgene miRNA kit for fixed scalp, the miRNeasy kit for PBMCs, and the RNeasy kit for mouse skin. immunoSEQ multiplex PCR using 35 Vbeta forward primers and 13 Jbeta reverse primers was used to amplify TCRbeta CDR3 regions. Study-level results and caveats: Unlike mouse skin, which is dominated by gammadelta T cells, normal human skin has resident alphabeta T cells that are also sequenced, and this complicates analysis of the scalp TCR repertoire. Compared with normal scalp, lesional scalp, particularly in alopecia totalis/universalis, had higher clonality and more expanded CD8+ clones, which suggests antigenic drive. TCR sequences shared between patients were less clear than in mice, possibly partly because of HLA diversity in the patient population.

With respect to this clone: It has no known antigen specificity. Base qualities are missing; no much larger clone stands one base away.

According to the study, the label for this sample's time point signals: baseline before oral tofacitinib. Peripheral blood and lesional scalp punch biopsies were obtained from patients with alopecia areata. PBMCs were isolated by density centrifugation and stained for CD3, CD4 and CD8, after which CD4+ and CD8+ T cells were sorted on a FACSAria. Libraries were prepared through the immunoSEQ multiplex PCR assay. RNA was extracted from all samples and reverse transcribed into cDNA, which served as template for TCR sequencing. First-strand cDNA was synthesized using SuperScript III with a 2:1 mix of oligo-dT and random hexamers. A synthetic immune receptor repertoire was used to gauge amplification bias, and whatever bias remained was removed computationally. Per the authors' processing: Raw reads were preprocessed to remove errors, and CDR3 was defined according to IMGT conventions as the region from the conserved cysteine to phenylalanine. Clonality was computed as 1 minus the Shannon entropy, with the entropy normalized by log2 of the number of productive unique TCRs. Scalp TCRbeta sequences were cross-referenced with sorted blood CD4 and CD8 repertoires so that the CD4 or CD8 identity of scalp clones could be inferred. TCRdb retrieved this table from immuneACCESS and kept in-frame rearrangements only. Not all clones are present; in checked studies, unresolved V genes account for under half, and no reason is known for the remainder. The V and J calls and clone size were taken over from that table, and D and trimming were inferred from the DNA. For this sample the table gives roughly 150,000 clones, of which 87% were detected only once. Over 12% of the sample is in the top ten clones.

This TCR was sampled from a human donor with alopecia areata. This material consisted of CD8+ T cells sorted from blood, taken at week 0.

The CDR3 protein sequence reads: CASSESGEGPDGNNEQFF. The nucleotides read TGCGCCAGCAGTGAGTCGGGTGAGGGGCCGGACGGAAACAATGAGCAGTTCTTC. This sequence uses TRBV10-1 and TRBJ2-1; the D segment might be TRBD1 or TRBD2, since each matches 5 bases. Including cysteine and phenylalanine, the CDR3 has 18 amino acids. The entry retains the CDR3 DNA only, 54 bases that are in frame from base 1. Based on the germline V gene (reference sequence), the CDR1 and CDR2 sequences are WNHNN and SYGVQD. Trimming at the junction amounts to 0 bases on V and 5 bases on J, and the germline ends lie 20 bases apart.